The source of this T cell receptor beta chain is a study of naive and memory T cell subsets. The beta constant-region primer was an equimolar mix of two oligonucleotides covering TRBC1 and TRBC2. Ligated cDNA was amplified by four rounds of PCR with nested alpha and beta constant-region primers and SP2. TCRdb reanalysed the UMI-ligation and nested PCR reads using MiXCR and keeps one entry per CDR3 protein. The table records about 100,000 distinct CDR3 sequences, 14% of them present only once. Study conclusions and caveats: Especially in CD8 cells, naive repertoires contained a few larger clonotypes, possibly CD45RA-re-expressing memory cells.

This clonotype has just a few counts. Its target is unknown. This CDR3 is built from 13 residues. The V end was cut by 7 bases, the J end by 1 base, with 10 bases between. Germline V gene sequence: CDR1 SQVTM, CDR2 ANQGSEA. V gene TRBV29-1 combines with J gene TRBJ2-2; D is unclear. This clonotype was obtained from a human donor in good health. The sample taken for sequencing was naive CD8+ T cells from blood. Here the CDR3 reads CSAETVNTGELFF. The CDR3 region has the DNA TGCAGCGCTGAGACGGTGAACACCGGGGAGCTGTTTTTT.